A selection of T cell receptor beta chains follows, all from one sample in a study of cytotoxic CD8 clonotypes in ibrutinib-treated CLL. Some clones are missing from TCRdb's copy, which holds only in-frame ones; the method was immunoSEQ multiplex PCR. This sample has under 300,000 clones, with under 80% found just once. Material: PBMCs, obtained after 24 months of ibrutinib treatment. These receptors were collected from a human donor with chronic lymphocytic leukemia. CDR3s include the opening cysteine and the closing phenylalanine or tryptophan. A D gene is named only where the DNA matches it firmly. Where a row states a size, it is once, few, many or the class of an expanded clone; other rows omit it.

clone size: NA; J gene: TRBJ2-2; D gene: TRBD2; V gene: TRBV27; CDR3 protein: CASQRQTSGRAPGELFF; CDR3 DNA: TGTGCCAGCCAGCGTCAGACTAGCGGGAGGGCCCCCGGGGAGCTGTTTTTT
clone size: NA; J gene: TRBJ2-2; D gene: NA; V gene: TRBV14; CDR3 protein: CASNNQAATGELFF; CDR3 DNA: TGTGCCAGCAACAATCAGGCGGCGACCGGGGAGCTGTTTTTT
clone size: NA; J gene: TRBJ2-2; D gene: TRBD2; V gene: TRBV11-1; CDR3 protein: CASSSGGLTPNTGELFF; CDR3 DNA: TGTGCCAGCAGTTCGGGGGGGCTGACGCCTAACACCGGGGAGCTGTTTTTT
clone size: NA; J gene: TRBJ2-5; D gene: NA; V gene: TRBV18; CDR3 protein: CASSRNRVEQETQYF; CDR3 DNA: TGTGCCAGCTCACGTAACAGGGTGGAACAAGAGACCCAGTACTTC
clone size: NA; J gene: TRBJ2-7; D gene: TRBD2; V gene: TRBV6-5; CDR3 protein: CASSYSGLVAYEQYF; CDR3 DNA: TGTGCCAGCAGTTACTCGGGACTAGTTGCTTACGAGCAGTACTTC
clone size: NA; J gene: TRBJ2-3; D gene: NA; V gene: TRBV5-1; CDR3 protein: CASSRREGTDTQYF; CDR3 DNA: TGCGCCAGCAGCAGGAGGGAGGGCACAGATACGCAGTATTTT
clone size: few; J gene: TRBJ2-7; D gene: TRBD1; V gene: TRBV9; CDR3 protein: CASSLGQDTYEQYF; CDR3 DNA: TGTGCCAGCAGCCTGGGACAGGACACCTACGAGCAGTACTTC
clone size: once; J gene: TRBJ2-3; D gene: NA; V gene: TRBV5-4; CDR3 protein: CASSLEGVTDTQYF; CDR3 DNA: TGTGCCAGCAGCTTGGAGGGGGTGACAGATACGCAGTATTTT
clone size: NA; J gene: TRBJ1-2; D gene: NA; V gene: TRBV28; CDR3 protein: CASSLGATGNYGYTF; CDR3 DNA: TGTGCCAGCAGTTTAGGCGCGACAGGCAACTATGGCTACACCTTC
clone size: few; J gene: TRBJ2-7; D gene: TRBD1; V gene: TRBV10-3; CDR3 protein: CAISLDRGNEQYF; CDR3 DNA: TGTGCCATCAGTCTGGACAGGGGCAACGAGCAGTACTTC
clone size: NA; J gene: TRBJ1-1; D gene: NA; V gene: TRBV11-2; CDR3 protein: CASSFLAPKKVANTEAFF; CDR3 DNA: TGTGCCAGCAGCTTTTTGGCCCCAAAGAAGGTGGCGAACACTGAAGCTTTCTTT
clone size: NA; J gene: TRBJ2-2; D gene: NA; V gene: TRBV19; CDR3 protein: CASSIRGLGANTGELFF; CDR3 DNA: TGTGCCAGTAGTATCCGTGGTCTGGGGGCGAACACCGGGGAGCTGTTTTTT
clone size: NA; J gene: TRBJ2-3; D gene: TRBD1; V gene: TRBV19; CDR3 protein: CASSDFADRGFRGTPTDTQYF; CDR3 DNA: TGTGCCAGTAGTGATTTTGCGGACAGGGGCTTTCGAGGGACGCCTACAGATACGCAGTATTTT
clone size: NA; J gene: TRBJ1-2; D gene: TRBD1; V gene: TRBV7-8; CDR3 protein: CASSWRQGANYGYTF; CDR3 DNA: TGTGCCAGCAGCTGGCGACAGGGGGCTAACTATGGCTACACCTTC
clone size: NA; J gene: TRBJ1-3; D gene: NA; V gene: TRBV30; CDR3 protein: CAWRSGASGNTIYF; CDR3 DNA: TGTGCCTGGAGATCAGGGGCCTCTGGAAACACCATATATTTT
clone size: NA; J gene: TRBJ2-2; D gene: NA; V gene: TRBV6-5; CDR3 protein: CASTTANTGELFF; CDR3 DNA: TGTGCCAGCACGACAGCCAACACCGGGGAGCTGTTTTTT
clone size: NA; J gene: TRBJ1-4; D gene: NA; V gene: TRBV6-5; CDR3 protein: CASRDGATNEKLFF; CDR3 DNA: TGTGCCAGCAGGGACGGTGCAACTAATGAAAAACTGTTTTTT
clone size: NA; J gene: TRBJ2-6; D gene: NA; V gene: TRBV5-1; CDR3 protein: CASSLLSPSGANVLTF; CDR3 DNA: TGCGCCAGCAGCTTGTTGTCACCCTCTGGGGCCAACGTCCTGACTTTC
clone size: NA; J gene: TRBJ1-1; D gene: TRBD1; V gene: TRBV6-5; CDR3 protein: CASSSGGQGHTEAFF; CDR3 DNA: TGTGCCAGCAGTTCGGGGGGACAGGGACACACTGAAGCTTTCTTT
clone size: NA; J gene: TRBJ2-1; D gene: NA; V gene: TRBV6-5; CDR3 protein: CASSRGSGNEQFF; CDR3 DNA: TGTGCCAGCTCCAGGGGATCTGGCAATGAGCAGTTCTTC
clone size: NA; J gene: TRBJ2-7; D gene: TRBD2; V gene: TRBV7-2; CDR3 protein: CASSLGGLAGGDEQYF; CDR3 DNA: TGTGCCAGCAGCTTAGGGGGACTAGCGGGAGGGGACGAGCAGTACTTC
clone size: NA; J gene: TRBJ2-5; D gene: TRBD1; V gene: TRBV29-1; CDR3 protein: CSADRGWTKTQYF; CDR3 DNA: TGCAGCGCTGACAGGGGCTGGACGAAGACCCAGTACTTC
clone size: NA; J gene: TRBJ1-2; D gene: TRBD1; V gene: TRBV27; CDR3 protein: CASSPRLTGGGYGYTF; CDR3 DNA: TGTGCCAGCAGTCCCAGGCTTACAGGGGGCGGCTATGGCTACACCTTC
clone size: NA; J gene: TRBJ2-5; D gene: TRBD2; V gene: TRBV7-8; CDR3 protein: CASSLRTSGRVGETQYF; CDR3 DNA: TGTGCCAGCAGCTTACGGACTAGCGGGAGGGTGGGGGAGACCCAGTACTTC
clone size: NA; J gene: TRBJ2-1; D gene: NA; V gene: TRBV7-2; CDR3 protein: CASSSNPGRAEQFF; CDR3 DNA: TGTGCCAGCAGCTCCAACCCCGGCAGGGCCGAACAGTTCTTC
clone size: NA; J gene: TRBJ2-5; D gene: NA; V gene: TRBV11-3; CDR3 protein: CASSLSVRGGETQYF; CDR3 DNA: TGTGCCAGCAGCTTATCCGTTCGAGGGGGGGAGACCCAGTACTTC